These 22 T cell receptor beta chains originate from one sample sequenced in a study of cytomegalovirus exposure and HLA in healthy donors. With 60 Vbeta and 13 Jbeta primers, the PCR was carried out. Sequenced by immunoSEQ multiplex PCR; TCRdb stores in-frame clones only, minus some. The repertoire holds 85,000 to 130,000 clones, roughly three quarters seen once, with approximately 1.9% in the top ten. The sample consisted of PBMCs. These receptors were obtained from a woman aged 40 to 50 in good health and CMV-seronegative.

A few counts support this clone. The V gene is TRBV6-4, the J gene TRBJ2-1; TRBD1 matches 7 bases. In germline, CDR1 is MRHNA, CDR2 SNTAGT. The CDR3 has 13 amino acids. Trimming removed 9 bases from V and 5 bases from J; junction bases left unmatched: 7. CDR3 residues: CASSQGEHNEQFF. In nucleotides, the CDR3 is TGTGCCAGTTCGCAGGGGGAACACAATGAGCAGTTCTTC.

V usage is TRBV5-1 and J usage is TRBJ2-2; D is perhaps TRBD2 (5 bases). The CDR3 spans 16 residues. V lost 1 base and J lost 4, with 14 bases in between. The germline V gene encodes CDR1 SGHRS and CDR2 YFSETQ. The CDR3 DNA sequence: TGCGCCAGCAGCTTGTCGGCTACCGCGGGCACCGGGGAGCTGTTTTTT. Translated, it gives CASSLSATAGTGELFF.

This sequence joins TRBV9 and TRBJ1-3; unclear D gene. Germline V lookup: CDR1 SGDLS, CDR2 YYNGEE. The CDR3 runs 15 residues. V was cut by 4 bases and J by 0 bases, with 11 bases left in between. DNA for the CDR3: TGTGCCAGCAGCTTCAAGGAGAGCTCTGGAAACACCATATATTTT. Its translation: CASSFKESSGNTIYF.

The chain is built from TRBV28 and TRBJ2-7; TRBD2 matches at 9 bases. CDR1 and CDR2 from the germline V gene are MDHEN and SYDVKM. V was clipped by 3 bases and J by 6 bases; unmatched bases: 15. The CDR3 is 17 residues long. CDR3 nucleotide sequence: TGTGCCAGCAGTTTTGCCGAGAGTATAGCGGGAGCGACCGAGCAGTACTTC. This gives the protein CASSFAESIAGATEQYF.

The V call is TRBV28, the J call TRBJ1-2; 11 bases are shared with TRBD1. Germline-derived CDR1 and CDR2 are MDHEN and SYDVKM. The CDR3 contains 15 residues. Losses at the gene ends were 6 bases for V and 5 bases for J; bases not matched to a gene: 8. CDR3 sequence (DNA): TGTGCCAGCAGACGGACAGGGGGCGCATATTATGGCTACACCTTC. Residues: CASRRTGGAYYGYTF.

The chain links TRBV5-1 to TRBJ2-5; D may be TRBD1 (6 bases). Trimming took 4 bases from V and 4 from J, leaving 14 bases between them. The CDR3 totals 14 residues. The V gene's germline CDR1 is SGHRS and CDR2 YFSETQ. The CDR3 loop reads CASSPRTDGETQYF. CDR3 coding DNA: TGCGCCAGCAGCCCTCGGACAGACGGAGAGACCCAGTACTTC.

This chain connects TRBV2 to TRBJ1-6, with D unresolved. Germline CDR1 is SNHLY and CDR2 is FYNNEI. The V and J ends lost 2 bases and 9 bases respectively, with 14 bases between them. The CDR3 length is 15 residues. CDR3 amino acids: CASSESATSSSPLHF. The CDR3 DNA is TGTGCCAGCAGTGAAAGCGCCACCTCTAGTTCACCCCTCCACTTT. The whole variable domain, remainder taken from reference TRBV2 and TRBJ1-6, is EPEVTQTPSHQVTQMGQEVILRCVPISNHLYFYWYRQILGQKVEFLVSFYNNEISEKSEIFDDQFSVERPDGSNFTLKIRSTKLEDSAMYFCASSESATSSSPLHFGNGTRLTVT.

J is TRBJ1-1 and V is TRBV5-5; no firm D call. Per the germline V gene, CDR1 is SGHKS and CDR2 is YYEKEE (reference sequence). The CDR3 extends over 15 amino acids. Trimming removed 5 bases from V and 0 bases from J, with 14 bases in between. CDR3 amino acids: CASSRSRILNTEAFF. The CDR3 bases are TGTGCCAGCAGTAGGAGCCGGATACTGAACACTGAAGCTTTCTTT.

This sequence joins TRBV7-2 and TRBJ2-1; TRBD2 might be the D (6 bases). V gave up 3 bases and J gave up 2 bases, with 20 bases separating them. Germline CDR1 and CDR2: SGHTA and FQGNSA. CDR3 length: 18 residues. CDR3 sequence (DNA): TGTGCCAGCAGCTTCTCAATTGGGCTAGCGACAACCTACAATGAGCAGTTCTTC. Protein: CASSFSIGLATTYNEQFF. The complete variable domain, with remaining parts taken from reference TRBV7-2 and TRBJ2-1, reads GAGVSQSPSNKVTEKGKDVELRCDPISGHTALYWYRQSLGQGLEFLIYFQGNSAPDKSGLPSDRFSAERTGGSVSTLTIQRTQQEDSAVYLCASSFSIGLATTYNEQFFGPGTRLTVL.

CDR3 sequence: CAINRGRREDSYNEQFF. The CDR3 nucleotides read TGTGCCATCAACCGGGGGAGGCGGGAGGACTCCTACAATGAGCAGTTCTTC. The chain carries TRBV10-3 and TRBJ2-1; the match to TRBD2 covers 8 bases. Germline CDR1 ENHRY, CDR2 SYGVKD. V trimming: 7 bases; J trimming: 0 bases; junction bases outside the gene matches: 11. There are 17 residues in the CDR3.

This rearrangement joins TRBV7-6 to TRBJ2-2; 8 nucleotides match TRBD1. The CDR3 totals 17 residues. J lost 3 bases, V lost 5 bases, and 11 bases had no gene match. Germline V CDR1 and CDR2: SGHVS, FNYEAQ. The CDR3 coding sequence is TGTGCCAGCAGCCCCGAGGGGAACAGGGGGGACACCGGGGAGCTGTTTTTT. The encoded protein is CASSPEGNRGDTGELFF.

This rearrangement joins TRBV4-2 to TRBJ2-1; 9 bases are shared with TRBD1. J gave up 8 bases and V 2 bases, and 16 bases lay outside the gene matches. Germline CDR1 reads LGHNA; CDR2 reads YNFKEQ. The CDR3 runs to 18 residues. CDR3: CASSQRKAGTGQVDEQFF. The CDR3 region has the DNA TGTGCCAGCAGCCAACGAAAGGCCGGGACAGGGCAGGTAGATGAGCAGTTCTTC.

V gene TRBV2 combines with J gene TRBJ2-7; 9 positions agree with TRBD1. The CDR3 extends over 15 amino acids. Germline CDR1 is SNHLY and CDR2 is FYNNEI. With V trimmed by 8 bases and J by 5 bases, 13 bases remained unmatched. For the CDR3, the DNA is TGTGCCAGCTTGGGACCGGGACAGGGTGGCCACGAGCAGTACTTC. It specifies CASLGPGQGGHEQYF.

This clone was recorded a few times. The chain employs TRBV7-2 and TRBJ2-1, with 8 positions matching TRBD1. V trimming: 6 bases; J trimming: 7 bases; junction bases outside the gene matches: 11. This CDR3 has 15 residues. Germline lookup yields CDR1 SGHTA and CDR2 FQGNSA. The CDR3, as DNA: TGTGCCAGCAGTCCTACCGGGACAGGCTTGAATGAGCAGTTCTTC. It translates to CASSPTGTGLNEQFF.

V gene TRBV19 combines with J gene TRBJ1-5; D possibly corresponds to TRBD1 (5 bases). CDR1 and CDR2 from the germline V gene are LNHDA and SQIVND (reference sequence). This CDR3 has 15 amino acids. The V and J ends lost 5 bases and 1 base respectively, with 12 bases between them. The CDR3 loop is CASSGGTLSNQPQHF. The CDR3 DNA reads as TGTGCCAGTAGTGGCGGGACCTTAAGCAATCAGCCCCAGCATTTT.

This clone is a singleton in its sample. This chain uses TRBV28 with TRBJ2-1; 8 positions agree with TRBD1. CDR1 and CDR2 from the germline V gene are MDHEN and SYDVKM. The CDR3 totals 15 residues. Trimming took 4 bases from V and 1 from J; bases not matched to a gene: 3. The CDR3 spells CASSSRDRSYNEQFF. The CDR3 DNA follows: TGTGCCAGCAGTTCCCGGGACAGGTCCTACAATGAGCAGTTCTTC.

This clone was detected a few times. For the CDR3, the DNA is TGTGCCAGCAGCAGCGGTAACAATGAGCAGTTCTTC. Protein sequence: CASSSGNNEQFF. The V and J genes are TRBV9 and TRBJ2-1; tentative D call: TRBD2 (5 bases). The germline V and J ends were trimmed by 4 bases and 5 bases, with 7 bases remaining between them. The CDR3 is 12 amino acids. Per germline, CDR1 SGDLS and CDR2 YYNGEE.

V and J are TRBV28 and TRBJ1-2; 7 bases are shared with TRBD1. This CDR3 contains 15 residues. With V trimmed by 6 bases and J by 4 bases, 11 bases remained unmatched. Per germline, CDR1 MDHEN and CDR2 SYDVKM. CDR3 residues: CASRTPSTGSYGYTF. CDR3 DNA sequence: TGTGCCAGCAGGACACCTTCGACAGGGTCCTATGGCTACACCTTC.

The gene calls are TRBV4-1 and TRBJ2-1; 7 bases are a match to TRBD2. CDR1 is MGHRA and CDR2 is YSYEKL in the germline V gene. Losses at the gene ends were 2 bases for V and 9 bases for J; bases not matched to a gene: 13. The length of the CDR3 is 16 residues. The CDR3 bases are TGCGCCAGCAGCCAACCAGCGGGATTGATTGTTGCTGAGCAGTTCTTC. This gives the protein CASSQPAGLIVAEQFF.

The chain has TRBV28 and TRBJ1-2, with D possibly TRBD1 on 6 matching bases. The germline gives CDR1 MDHEN, CDR2 SYDVKM. The CDR3 length is 13 residues. The V end lost 3 bases, the J end lost 4 bases, and 9 bases lay between the germline ends. The chain's CDR3 is CASSFATGYGYTF. In DNA form, the CDR3 reads TGTGCCAGCAGTTTTGCGACAGGCTATGGCTACACCTTC.

The chain combines TRBV5-1 with TRBJ1-1; D remains ambiguous. V was clipped by 6 bases and J by 2 bases, with 14 bases between them. This CDR3 has 14 amino acids. The V gene's germline CDR1 is SGHRS and CDR2 YFSETQ. The CDR3: CASNRLSGNTEAFF. DNA of the CDR3: TGCGCCAGCAATCGCCTTTCAGGCAACACTGAAGCTTTCTTT.

This clone was counted a few times. V and J are TRBV6-1 and TRBJ2-1, with 8 nucleotides matching TRBD2. V was clipped by 3 bases and J by 4 bases; unmatched bases: 8. The CDR3 runs to 16 residues. CDR1 is MNHNS and CDR2 is SASEGT in the germline V gene. The CDR3 DNA follows: TGTGCCAGCAGTGAGTTAACTAGCGGAGTTTACAATGAGCAGTTCTTC. The encoded protein is CASSELTSGVYNEQFF.